Below are 5 T cell receptor beta chains sequenced from a single sample in a study of cytomegalovirus exposure and HLA in healthy donors. Clones were sequenced by immunoSEQ multiplex PCR, and TCRdb holds only the in-frame ones, with some missing. Of some 120,000 clones listed, 90% to 95% were seen once; the top ten hold more than 0.9%. Input material: PBMCs. The receptors derive from a young woman in good health and CMV-seronegative.

The chain links TRBV19 to TRBJ2-2, with 10 bases aligning to TRBD1. Germline CDR1 LNHDA, CDR2 SQIVND (reference sequence). The CDR3 is 16 amino acids. The V and J ends lost 3 bases and 3 bases, in that order; junction bases with no gene match: 4. CDR3 nucleotide sequence: TGTGCCAGTAGTATCTTCGGGACAGGGGACACCGGGGAGCTGTTTTTT. It is translated as CASSIFGTGDTGELFF.

This clone was seen once. The chain joins TRBV6-1 to TRBJ1-1; TRBD1 might be the D (5 bases). Germline values: CDR1 MNHNS, CDR2 SASEGT. The CDR3 sequence is 15 residues long. Trimming cost V 0 bases and J 6 bases, with 14 bases left between them. The CDR3 protein is CASSEALQGRAEAFF. CDR3 bases: TGTGCCAGCAGTGAAGCGCTCCAGGGTCGGGCTGAAGCTTTCTTT.

V usage is TRBV2 and J usage is TRBJ2-1; TRBD1 aligns across 10 bases. Germline-derived CDR1 and CDR2 are SNHLY and FYNNEI. CDR3 length equals 13 residues. The trim removed 4 bases at V and 6 bases at J, leaving 0 bases unmatched. CDR3 coding DNA: TGTGCCAGCAGTGGGACAGGGGGCAATGAGCAGTTCTTC. Its translation is CASSGTGGNEQFF.

The CDR3 DNA is TGTGCCAGCAGCTTAGTCGGGAAATTCCAAGAGACCCAGTACTTC. Its protein product is CASSLVGKFQETQYF. The rearrangement uses TRBV11-2 and TRBJ2-5; a weak D match, TRBD2 (5 bases). The V gene lost 1 base and the J gene lost 1 base, with 10 bases spanning the gap. Germline CDR1 SGHAT, CDR2 FQNNGV. CDR3 length: 15 amino acids.

The chain recombines TRBV28 with TRBJ1-1; 7 positions match TRBD1. The CDR3 length is 16 residues. CDR1 MDHEN and CDR2 SYDVKM come from the germline V gene. Trimming cost V 5 bases and J 5 bases; bases outside gene matches: 14. The CDR3 here is CASSLQGVRGETEAFF. For the CDR3, the DNA is TGTGCCAGCAGTCTCCAGGGGGTGCGGGGTGAGACTGAAGCTTTCTTT.